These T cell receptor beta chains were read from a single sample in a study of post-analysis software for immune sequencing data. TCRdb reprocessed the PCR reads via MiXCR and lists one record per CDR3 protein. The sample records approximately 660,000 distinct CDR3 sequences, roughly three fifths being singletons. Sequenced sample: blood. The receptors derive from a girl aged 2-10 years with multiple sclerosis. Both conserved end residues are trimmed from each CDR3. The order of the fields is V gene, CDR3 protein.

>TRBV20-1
SAEWDRGSYEQY
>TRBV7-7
ASSLESNKQETQY
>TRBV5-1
ASSLYPGITDTQY
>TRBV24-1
ATSQGDGEKLF
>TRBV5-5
ASSLEGTGHYEQY
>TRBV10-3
AISESTETNYGYT
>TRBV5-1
ASSLLSVYRETGYT
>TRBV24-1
ATSDVYRENEQF
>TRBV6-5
ASSYSPLAGGTDTQY
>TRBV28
ACSQNTKYEQY
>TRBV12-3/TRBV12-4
ASSPEGGSYNEQF
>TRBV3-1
ASSLGGTAPNTEAF
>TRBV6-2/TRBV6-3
ASSYAGEGPYNEQF
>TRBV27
ASSVRGLATIDEQY